Described below is a single T cell receptor (beta chain) sequence and its context. Its cognate antigen is unknown. The repertoire was sequenced with immunoSEQ multiplex PCR; TCRdb's copy has only in-frame clones and lacks some. Among 95,000 to 110,000 clones, around 90% were seen once, and the ten largest hold approximately 7%. The data stem from a study of T cell responses to AZD1222 COVID-19 vaccine. Study as a whole: Whether given at about 4 or about 12 weeks, second doses were pooled.

General observations from the study: The study sampled repertoires only after the peak T cell response. Receipt of two AZD1222 doses was followed by a rise in Spike-specific TCR breadth and depth. White British ancestry dominated among donors, who included more females, and clonal diversity was possibly underestimated.

Sequenced here: peripheral blood, sampled on day 0 of AZD1222 vaccination. The sequence came from an adult in good health.

CDR3 protein: CASSYSAGGLSNQPQHF. The DNA for the CDR3 is TGTGCCAGCAGTTACTCCGCAGGGGGGCTTAGCAATCAGCCCCAGCATTTT. V usage is TRBV6-2 or TRBV6-3 and J usage is TRBJ1-5; TRBD1 agrees at 7 bases. This CDR3 has 17 residues. Germline lookup yields CDR1 MNHEY and CDR2 SVGEGT. V trimming: 0 bases; J trimming: 0 bases; junction bases outside the gene matches: 5.